The sample holds one count of the clone carrying this TCR beta chain. The sample belongs to a study of blood T cell repertoires in COVID-19. Study-wide context: T cells, B-cell-depleted T cells, or PBMCs provided the cDNA or gDNA that served as material.

Participants spanned ages roughly 18 to 95 years and resided in roughly 26 US areas. Which cohort a participant joined came from the clinical history participants gave. Recovery among Cohort 3 donors was established by two negative PCRs, clearance, or symptom resolution. With 4 bases removed from V and 6 bases from J, the gap between germline ends came to 16 bases. Germline V gene data show CDR1 as SEHNR and CDR2 as FQNEAQ (reference sequence). The length of the CDR3 is 15 residues. Produced via immunoSEQ multiplex PCR; TCRdb's table is partial and in-frame only. The profile shows some 160,000 clones, around four fifths of them singletons.

J is TRBJ2-1 and V is TRBV7-9, with D possibly TRBD2 on 6 matching bases. Sequencing was carried out using PBMCs or T cells enriched from blood (not recorded which). This receptor was identified in a woman in her 40s who had recovered from COVID-19. CDR3 coding DNA: TGTGCCAGCAGCTCCGGGAGCCTCCCGGGCAATGAGCAGTTCTTC. This encodes CASSSGSLPGNEQFF.